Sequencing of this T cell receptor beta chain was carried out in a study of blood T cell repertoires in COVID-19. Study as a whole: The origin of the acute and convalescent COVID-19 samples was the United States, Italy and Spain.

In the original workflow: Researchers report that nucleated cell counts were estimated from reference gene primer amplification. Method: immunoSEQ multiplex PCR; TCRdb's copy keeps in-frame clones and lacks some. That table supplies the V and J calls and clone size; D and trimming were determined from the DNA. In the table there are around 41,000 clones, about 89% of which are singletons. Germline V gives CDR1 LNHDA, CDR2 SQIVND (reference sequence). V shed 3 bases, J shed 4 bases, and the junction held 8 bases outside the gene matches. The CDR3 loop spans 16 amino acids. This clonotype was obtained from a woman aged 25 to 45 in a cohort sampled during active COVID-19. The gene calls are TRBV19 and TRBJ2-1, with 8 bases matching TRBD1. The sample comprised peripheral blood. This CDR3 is CASSIYVRGLYNEQFF. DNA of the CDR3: TGTGCCAGTAGTATCTACGTCAGGGGGCTATACAATGAGCAGTTCTTC.